The rows below give T cell receptor beta chains drawn from one sample of a study of blood T cell repertoires in COVID-19. The data were produced by immunoSEQ multiplex PCR, yet TCRdb's version contains in-frame clones alone and is incomplete. The sample lists 170,000 or so clones; 65% to 90% were seen once. Sequencing was carried out using peripheral blood. These receptors were collected from a human donor in a cohort sampled during active COVID-19. Each CDR3 is given with its conserved first and last residue. Fields, in order: D gene, clone size, V gene, J gene, CDR3 protein, CDR3 DNA. A D gene is named only where the DNA matches it firmly. For some rows the clone size is stated as once, few or many, or as a class when expanded; others skip it.

d_call: TRBD1
clone_size: .
v_call: TRBV7-9
j_call: TRBJ1-2
cdr3_aa: CASSRERGQNYGYTF
cdr3_nt: TGTGCCAGCAGCCGGGAGAGGGGGCAAAACTATGGCTACACCTTC

d_call: TRBD1
clone_size: once
v_call: TRBV5-8
j_call: TRBJ1-4
cdr3_aa: CASSAGQGASEKLFF
cdr3_nt: TGTGCCAGCAGCGCAGGACAGGGGGCCTCCGAAAAACTGTTTTTT

d_call: TRBD1
clone_size: .
v_call: TRBV6-5
j_call: TRBJ1-1
cdr3_aa: CASRSGTGNTEAFF
cdr3_nt: TGTGCCAGCAGGTCCGGGACAGGGAACACTGAAGCTTTCTTT

d_call: .
clone_size: once
v_call: TRBV7-9
j_call: TRBJ2-4
cdr3_aa: CASSPSEGNIQYF
cdr3_nt: TGTGCCAGCAGCCCCAGCGAGGGAAACATTCAGTACTTC

d_call: .
clone_size: few
v_call: TRBV5-8
j_call: TRBJ2-7
cdr3_aa: CASSLVRYEQYF
cdr3_nt: TGTGCCAGCAGCTTGGTTCGCTACGAGCAGTACTTC

d_call: .
clone_size: .
v_call: TRBV3-1/TRBV3-2
j_call: TRBJ1-3
cdr3_aa: CASSTHSNSGNTIYF
cdr3_nt: TGTGCCAGCAGCACCCACAGCAACTCTGGAAACACCATATATTTT

d_call: TRBD1
clone_size: .
v_call: TRBV28
j_call: TRBJ2-7
cdr3_aa: CASIRTGSSYEQYF
cdr3_nt: TGTGCCAGCATTAGGACAGGGAGCTCCTACGAGCAGTACTTC

d_call: TRBD2
clone_size: once
v_call: TRBV7-9
j_call: TRBJ2-7
cdr3_aa: CASSSMRLAGASEQYF
cdr3_nt: TGTGCCAGCAGCTCAATGAGACTAGCGGGAGCGAGTGAGCAGTACTTC

d_call: TRBD1
clone_size: once
v_call: TRBV5-6
j_call: TRBJ2-7
cdr3_aa: CASSWTGNEQYF
cdr3_nt: TGTGCCAGCAGCTGGACAGGGAACGAGCAGTACTTC

d_call: TRBD1
clone_size: .
v_call: TRBV7-9
j_call: TRBJ1-2
cdr3_aa: CASSPGQGDDGYTF
cdr3_nt: TGTGCCAGCAGCCCGGGACAGGGGGACGATGGCTACACCTTC

d_call: TRBD1
clone_size: .
v_call: TRBV6-5
j_call: TRBJ1-1
cdr3_aa: CASSYGKQGWTEAFF
cdr3_nt: TGTGCCAGCAGTTACGGAAAACAGGGGTGGACTGAAGCTTTCTTT

d_call: .
clone_size: .
v_call: TRBV24-1
j_call: TRBJ2-1
cdr3_aa: CVAASYNEQFF
cdr3_nt: TGCGTAGCGGCCTCCTACAATGAGCAGTTCTTC

d_call: TRBD2
clone_size: .
v_call: TRBV7-3
j_call: TRBJ2-1
cdr3_aa: CASSHSGTYSHNEQFF
cdr3_nt: TGTGCCAGCAGCCATAGCGGGACCTACTCACACAATGAGCAGTTCTTC

d_call: TRBD1
clone_size: .
v_call: TRBV10-3
j_call: TRBJ1-5
cdr3_aa: CAISEQGSNQPQHF
cdr3_nt: TGTGCCATCAGTGAACAGGGGAGCAATCAGCCCCAGCATTTT

d_call: TRBD1
clone_size: .
v_call: TRBV19
j_call: TRBJ2-7
cdr3_aa: CASSIGQGVYEQYF
cdr3_nt: TGTGCCAGTAGTATAGGGCAGGGGGTCTACGAGCAGTACTTC

d_call: .
clone_size: .
v_call: TRBV3-1/TRBV3-2
j_call: TRBJ2-1
cdr3_aa: CASSRTQLTTGNEQFF
cdr3_nt: TGTGCCAGCAGCCGGACTCAACTAACTACGGGGAATGAGCAGTTCTTC

d_call: TRBD1
clone_size: .
v_call: TRBV7-3
j_call: TRBJ1-2
cdr3_aa: CASSRDREDGYTF
cdr3_nt: TGTGCCAGCAGCCGAGACAGGGAAGATGGCTACACCTTC

d_call: TRBD1
clone_size: .
v_call: TRBV10-3
j_call: TRBJ2-7
cdr3_aa: CAISEGDRVAEQYF
cdr3_nt: TGTGCCATCAGTGAAGGGGACAGGGTCGCCGAGCAGTACTTC

d_call: .
clone_size: .
v_call: TRBV6-5
j_call: TRBJ2-5
cdr3_aa: CASSYSGDRIQETQYF
cdr3_nt: TGTGCCAGCAGTTACTCTGGAGACAGGATCCAAGAGACCCAGTACTTC

d_call: .
clone_size: .
v_call: TRBV6-1
j_call: TRBJ2-2
cdr3_aa: CASSEGLEAGELFF
cdr3_nt: TGTGCCAGCAGTGAAGGGCTGGAGGCCGGGGAGCTGTTTTTT

d_call: TRBD1
clone_size: .
v_call: TRBV6-5
j_call: TRBJ1-6
cdr3_aa: CASSRDRGSPLHF
cdr3_nt: TGTGCCAGCAGCAGGGACAGGGGTTCACCCCTCCACTTT

d_call: TRBD2
clone_size: once
v_call: TRBV7-2
j_call: TRBJ2-3
cdr3_aa: CASSLAGVAGRTDTQYF
cdr3_nt: TGTGCCAGCAGCTTAGCGGGGGTAGCGGGGCGCACAGATACGCAGTATTTT

d_call: .
clone_size: .
v_call: TRBV21-1
j_call: TRBJ2-2
cdr3_aa: CASSKTPTREGIGELFF
cdr3_nt: TGTGCCAGCAGCAAGACCCCGACTAGAGAGGGTATCGGGGAGCTGTTTTTT

d_call: .
clone_size: .
v_call: TRBV6-2/TRBV6-3
j_call: TRBJ2-7
cdr3_aa: CASSYSPQSYEQYF
cdr3_nt: TGTGCCAGCAGTTACTCCCCCCAATCCTACGAGCAGTACTTC

d_call: TRBD2
clone_size: .
v_call: TRBV7-8
j_call: TRBJ2-7
cdr3_aa: CASSPISGDGPYEQYF
cdr3_nt: TGTGCCAGCAGCCCCATTAGCGGGGACGGACCCTACGAGCAGTACTTC

d_call: TRBD1
clone_size: .
v_call: TRBV6-5
j_call: TRBJ2-2
cdr3_aa: CASSFQGAVGELFF
cdr3_nt: TGTGCCAGCAGCTTCCAGGGGGCGGTCGGGGAGCTGTTTTTT

d_call: .
clone_size: .
v_call: TRBV24-1
j_call: TRBJ2-2
cdr3_aa: CATSGLAERELFF
cdr3_nt: TGTGCCACCAGTGGGCTAGCTGAGCGGGAGCTGTTTTTT

d_call: .
clone_size: .
v_call: TRBV9
j_call: TRBJ2-7
cdr3_aa: CASSVAGAGVPPYEQYF
cdr3_nt: TGTGCCAGCAGCGTAGCTGGGGCAGGGGTCCCCCCATACGAGCAGTACTTC

d_call: TRBD2
clone_size: .
v_call: TRBV3-1/TRBV3-2
j_call: TRBJ2-7
cdr3_aa: CASSPIRGRALYEQYF
cdr3_nt: TGTGCCAGCAGCCCGATTAGAGGGAGGGCTCTCTACGAGCAGTACTTC

d_call: TRBD1
clone_size: .
v_call: TRBV12-5
j_call: TRBJ1-2
cdr3_aa: CASGLATGGTNYGYTF
cdr3_nt: TGTGCTAGTGGTTTGGCGACAGGGGGAACAAACTATGGCTACACCTTC

d_call: .
clone_size: once
v_call: TRBV7-9
j_call: TRBJ1-1
cdr3_aa: CASSLVMGGRAEAFF
cdr3_nt: TGTGCCAGCAGCTTAGTTATGGGAGGGAGGGCTGAAGCTTTCTTT

d_call: .
clone_size: few
v_call: TRBV11-2
j_call: TRBJ2-7
cdr3_aa: CASSSLEHEQYF
cdr3_nt: TGTGCCAGCAGCAGCCTAGAACACGAGCAGTACTTC

d_call: TRBD1
clone_size: .
v_call: TRBV6-2/TRBV6-3
j_call: TRBJ2-7
cdr3_aa: CASSPNLGQGGLYEQYF
cdr3_nt: TGTGCCAGCAGCCCCAATCTGGGACAGGGGGGATTATACGAGCAGTACTTC

d_call: .
clone_size: .
v_call: TRBV29-1
j_call: TRBJ2-5
cdr3_aa: CSGNRDIQETQYF
cdr3_nt: TGCAGCGGAAACCGGGACATCCAAGAGACCCAGTACTTC

d_call: TRBD2
clone_size: .
v_call: TRBV7-6
j_call: TRBJ2-6
cdr3_aa: CASSLPGGSGANVLTF
cdr3_nt: TGTGCCAGCAGCCTACCCGGGGGGAGTGGGGCCAACGTCCTGACTTTC

d_call: TRBD1
clone_size: .
v_call: TRBV19
j_call: TRBJ2-7
cdr3_aa: CASSLGQGASYEQYF
cdr3_nt: TGTGCCAGTAGCCTGGGACAGGGGGCGAGTTACGAGCAGTACTTC

d_call: TRBD1
clone_size: many
v_call: TRBV3-1/TRBV3-2
j_call: TRBJ1-6
cdr3_aa: CASSQEPGGLGSPLHF
cdr3_nt: TGTGCCAGCAGCCAAGAACCAGGGGGATTAGGGTCACCCCTCCACTTT

d_call: TRBD2
clone_size: .
v_call: TRBV28
j_call: TRBJ2-7
cdr3_aa: CASSPPGGLTYEQYF
cdr3_nt: TGTGCCAGCAGTCCCCCCGGGGGGTTAACCTACGAGCAGTACTTC

d_call: TRBD1
clone_size: .
v_call: TRBV7-9
j_call: TRBJ1-4
cdr3_aa: CASSLARDRNEKLFF
cdr3_nt: TGTGCCAGCAGCTTAGCGCGGGACAGGAATGAAAAACTGTTTTTT

d_call: .
clone_size: .
v_call: TRBV28
j_call: TRBJ1-4
cdr3_aa: CASSPPGTQKLFF
cdr3_nt: TGTGCCAGCAGTCCCCCCGGGACACAAAAACTGTTTTTT

d_call: TRBD1
clone_size: .
v_call: TRBV27
j_call: TRBJ2-7
cdr3_aa: CASSSTGKDEQYF
cdr3_nt: TGTGCCAGCAGTTCGACAGGGAAGGACGAGCAGTACTTC

d_call: .
clone_size: few
v_call: TRBV3-1/TRBV3-2
j_call: TRBJ2-1
cdr3_aa: CASSLRGSRPVRLHNEQFF
cdr3_nt: TGTGCCAGCAGCCTCCGAGGTAGCCGACCCGTTAGGTTGCACAATGAGCAGTTCTTC

d_call: .
clone_size: .
v_call: TRBV5-1
j_call: TRBJ2-2
cdr3_aa: CASHRDPGELFF
cdr3_nt: TGCGCCAGCCACAGGGACCCCGGGGAGCTGTTTTTT

d_call: TRBD1
clone_size: .
v_call: TRBV20-1
j_call: TRBJ1-5
cdr3_aa: CSASPTGQGGYSNQPQHF
cdr3_nt: TGCAGTGCTAGTCCCACGGGACAGGGGGGGTATAGCAATCAGCCCCAGCATTTT

d_call: .
clone_size: .
v_call: TRBV7-9
j_call: TRBJ2-7
cdr3_aa: CASSLSQALSSEQYF
cdr3_nt: TGTGCCAGCAGCTTATCACAGGCTCTAAGTTCCGAGCAGTACTTC

d_call: TRBD2
clone_size: .
v_call: TRBV18
j_call: TRBJ2-7
cdr3_aa: CASSPGTSGTYYEQYF
cdr3_nt: TGTGCCAGCTCACCCGGGACTAGCGGGACGTACTACGAGCAGTACTTC

d_call: TRBD1
clone_size: once
v_call: TRBV10-2
j_call: TRBJ1-5
cdr3_aa: CASTGTGGGQPQHF
cdr3_nt: TGCGCCAGCACAGGGACAGGGGGCGGTCAGCCCCAGCATTTT

d_call: TRBD1
clone_size: .
v_call: TRBV24-1
j_call: TRBJ1-2
cdr3_aa: CATSDPSGTGNGYTF
cdr3_nt: TGTGCCACCAGTGATCCCTCCGGGACAGGGAATGGCTACACCTTC

d_call: TRBD1
clone_size: .
v_call: TRBV7-8
j_call: TRBJ1-5
cdr3_aa: CASSSGQTNSNQPQHF
cdr3_nt: TGTGCCAGCAGCTCGGGACAGACCAATAGCAATCAGCCCCAGCATTTT

d_call: TRBD2
clone_size: .
v_call: TRBV28
j_call: TRBJ2-1
cdr3_aa: CASSSTTSGSDFF
cdr3_nt: TGTGCCAGCAGTTCCACGACTAGCGGGAGCGACTTCTTC

d_call: .
clone_size: .
v_call: TRBV7-2
j_call: TRBJ2-7
cdr3_aa: CASSLSSGFYEQYF
cdr3_nt: TGTGCCAGCAGCTTATCCAGCGGGTTTTACGAGCAGTACTTC

d_call: .
clone_size: .
v_call: TRBV28
j_call: TRBJ1-2
cdr3_aa: CASNSRANTGYTF
cdr3_nt: TGTGCCAGCAACTCGAGGGCCAATACGGGCTACACCTTC

d_call: TRBD2
clone_size: .
v_call: TRBV3-1/TRBV3-2
j_call: TRBJ2-3
cdr3_aa: CASSRTSGSGGTDTQYF
cdr3_nt: TGTGCCAGCAGCCGGACTAGCGGGAGCGGGGGCACAGATACGCAGTATTTT

d_call: TRBD2
clone_size: .
v_call: TRBV4-2
j_call: TRBJ2-3
cdr3_aa: CASSQEGLAGDTDTQYF
cdr3_nt: TGTGCCAGCAGCCAAGAGGGGCTAGCGGGGGACACAGATACGCAGTATTTT

d_call: .
clone_size: .
v_call: TRBV5-5
j_call: TRBJ2-5
cdr3_aa: CASSYFQGETQYF
cdr3_nt: TGTGCCAGCAGCTATTTTCAGGGGGAGACCCAGTACTTC

d_call: .
clone_size: .
v_call: TRBV6-6
j_call: TRBJ2-7
cdr3_aa: CASTDSQGLSPYEQYF
cdr3_nt: TGTGCCAGCACCGATAGCCAGGGACTTTCTCCCTACGAGCAGTACTTC

d_call: TRBD1
clone_size: .
v_call: TRBV7-3
j_call: TRBJ2-3
cdr3_aa: CASSPTGRTDTQYF
cdr3_nt: TGTGCCAGCAGCCCGACAGGGAGAACAGATACGCAGTATTTT

d_call: TRBD1
clone_size: .
v_call: TRBV7-3
j_call: TRBJ2-3
cdr3_aa: CASSLDRASSTDTQYF
cdr3_nt: TGTGCCAGCAGCCTGGACAGGGCCTCTAGCACAGATACGCAGTATTTT

d_call: TRBD2
clone_size: .
v_call: TRBV7-2
j_call: TRBJ2-7
cdr3_aa: CASSATSGGAYEQYF
cdr3_nt: TGTGCCAGCAGCGCCACTAGCGGGGGGGCCTACGAGCAGTACTTC

d_call: TRBD2
clone_size: .
v_call: TRBV7-9
j_call: TRBJ2-7
cdr3_aa: CASSLNGLAGGYEQYF
cdr3_nt: TGTGCCAGCAGCTTAAACGGACTAGCGGGAGGATACGAGCAGTACTTC